The clone carrying this T cell receptor (beta chain) showed up many times. Its antigen is undetermined. The CDR3 runs 15 residues. V was trimmed by 6 bases and J by 8 bases, leaving 19 bases between them. By quantitative 5'-RACE with molecular barcodes, the TCR beta libraries were made. TCRdb re-analysed the 5' RACE reads in MiXCR, keeping a single row per CDR3 protein. The sample carries roughly 230,000 distinct CDR3 sequences, 15% to 20% recorded once. The entry originates in a study of CD8 T cells in ankylosing spondylitis. Findings of the study overall: Reportedly, matched ankylosing spondylitis synovial fluid was significantly enriched for disease-linked clones. Clones linked with disease were CD8+ and fairly uncommon in the peripheral blood.

The rearrangement uses TRBV12-3 or TRBV12-4 and TRBJ1-4; tentative D call: TRBD1 (5 bases). The origin of this receptor is a male donor with ankylosing spondylitis or in good health (not recorded which). Sequencing was done on a sample of blood, either unsorted or a sorted T cell fraction (not recorded which). The CDR3: CASSHLRGPEEKLFF. CDR3 nucleotide sequence: TGTGCCAGCAGCCATCTGAGGGGACCCGAAGAAAAACTGTTTTTT.